Listed here are 26 T cell receptor beta chains from one sample, sequenced in a study of OX40 agonist ivuxolimab in advanced cancers. Profiled with immunoSEQ multiplex PCR; TCRdb holds only in-frame clones, not every one. The table shows roughly 93,000 clones, with around 80% occurring only once. The source material was CD4+ or CD8+ T cells sorted from blood, sampled in a trial of the OX40 agonist ivuxolimab. These receptors were collected from an adult with an advanced solid tumor such as melanoma, head and neck, liver or kidney cancer.

V usage is TRBV29-1 and J usage is TRBJ2-1; 7 bases agree with TRBD2. The CDR3 spans 13 residues. The V gene end was trimmed by 6 bases and the J gene end by 3 bases; junction bases not matched to a gene: 5. Germline values: CDR1 SQVTM, CDR2 ANQGSEA. DNA for the CDR3: TGCAGCGTGCGGGAGAACAACTACAATGAGCAGTTCTTC. This gives the protein CSVRENNYNEQFF.

The chain is built from TRBV5-5 and TRBJ2-7, with unresolved D. The V and J ends lost 4 bases and 5 bases respectively, with 22 bases between them. Germline V CDR1 and CDR2: SGHKS, YYEKEE (reference sequence). The CDR3 has 16 amino acids. CDR3 amino acids: CASSPHGSNLPNEQYF. In DNA, the CDR3 is TGTGCCAGCAGCCCGCACGGATCTAATCTCCCCAACGAGCAGTACTTC.

The chain recombines TRBV5-1 with TRBJ2-3; D is undetermined. The CDR3 is made up of 12 amino acids. Trimming took off 5 bases at V and 1 base at J, with 5 bases between the two ends. From germline, CDR1 is SGHRS and CDR2 YFSETQ. The CDR3 DNA follows: TGCGCCAGCAGGGCCGGCACAGATACGCAGTATTTT. Protein: CASRAGTDTQYF.

V usage is TRBV9 and J usage is TRBJ2-5; TRBD1 agrees at 9 bases. The last part of the DNA fits TRBJ2-7 better; the J call may be wrong. Germline-derived CDR1 and CDR2 are SGDLS and YYNGEE. This CDR3 is built from 19 residues. CDR3 nucleotide sequence: TGTGCCAGCAGCGTAGATGCCCCCCTCGGGACAGGGCGAGCCTACGAGCAGTACTTC. This encodes CASSVDAPLGTGRAYEQYF.

The chain employs TRBV30 and TRBJ1-2; D is undetermined. Germline CDR1 and CDR2: GTSNPN and SVGIG (reference sequence). Trimming shortened V by 4 bases and J by 8 bases, and 20 bases separated the two germline ends. This CDR3 is 14 amino acids long. The CDR3 DNA reads TGTGCCTGGAACCCCCCGGACTCCCTGATCGGCTACACCTTC. The encoded protein is CAWNPPDSLIGYTF.

The chain is built from TRBV7-9 and TRBJ1-1, with D possibly TRBD1 on 5 matching bases. The CDR3 runs 14 residues. Trimming pared 2 bases from V and 1 base from J, leaving 8 bases between. Per the germline V gene, CDR1 is SEHNR and CDR2 is FQNEAQ (reference sequence). In DNA form, the CDR3 reads TGTGCCAGCAGCTTACCTGGACAGAACACTGAAGCTTTCTTT. It codes for CASSLPGQNTEAFF. The full variable domain, rest sourced from reference TRBV7-9 and TRBJ1-1, is DTGVSQNPRHKITKRGQNVTFRCDPISEHNRLYWYRQTLGQGPEFLTYFQNEAQLEKSRLLSDRFSAERPKGSFSTLEIQRTEQGDSAMYLCASSLPGQNTEAFFGQGTRLTVV.

This clone showed up just a few times. CDR3 amino acids: CASSPETSGSRKTQYF. DNA of the CDR3: TGCGCCAGCAGCCCCGAGACTAGCGGGAGCAGGAAGACCCAGTACTTC. The V and J genes are TRBV5-1 and TRBJ2-5; TRBD2 agrees at 12 bases. This CDR3 has 16 residues. The germline gives CDR1 SGHRS, CDR2 YFSETQ. The V segment lost 4 bases and the J segment 6 bases; nucleotides outside the gene matches: 10.

This clone was recorded only once. Here the CDR3 reads CASSRTGSEAFF. The DNA for the CDR3 is TGTGCCAGCAGCCGTACGGGGTCTGAAGCTTTCTTT. The J gene is TRBJ1-1, the V gene TRBV7-2, with D uncertain. Germline-derived CDR1 and CDR2 are SGHTA and FQGNSA. The CDR3 is 12 amino acids. Trimming removed 5 bases at V and 6 bases at J, with 10 bases between.

This chain connects TRBV19 to TRBJ1-2; TRBD1 matches at 9 bases. Trimming at V came to 2 bases and at J to 6 bases, leaving 1 base not matched to a gene. Germline V gene sequence: CDR1 LNHDA, CDR2 SQIVND (reference sequence). CDR3 length equals 13 residues. The CDR3 sequence is CASSIRTGDGYTF. DNA for the CDR3: TGTGCCAGTAGTATAAGGACAGGGGATGGCTACACCTTC.

This chain uses TRBV5-1 with TRBJ2-1; D perhaps matches TRBD2 (7 bases). V lost 0 bases, J lost 4 bases, and 11 bases lay in between. This CDR3 has 15 residues. Germline assignment: CDR1 SGHRS and CDR2 YFSETQ. The CDR3 sequence: CASSLAGGAYNEQFF. In DNA, the CDR3 is TGCGCCAGCAGCTTGGCGGGGGGCGCTTACAATGAGCAGTTCTTC. The full variable domain, completed using reference TRBV5-1 and TRBJ2-1, is KAGVTQTPRYLIKTRGQQVTLSCSPISGHRSVSWYQQTPGQGLQFLFEYFSETQRNKGNFPGRFSGRQFSNSRSEMNVSTLELGDSALYLCASSLAGGAYNEQFFGPGTRLTVL.

The chain couples TRBV5-1 to TRBJ2-3, with 14 nucleotides matching TRBD2. The CDR3 covers 14 residues. The J segment lost 6 bases and the V segment lost 7 bases, leaving 4 bases of the junction unmatched. Germline V lookup: CDR1 SGHRS, CDR2 YFSETQ. The CDR3 here is CASGLAGGGDTQYF. The DNA for the CDR3 is TGCGCCAGCGGACTAGCGGGGGGCGGGGATACGCAGTATTTT.

V is TRBV6-5 and J is TRBJ1-2; perhaps TRBD1 as D (5 bases). The V end was cut by 0 bases, the J end by 9 bases, with 14 bases between. Germline V gene sequence: CDR1 MNHEY, CDR2 SVGAGI. The CDR3 extends over 14 amino acids. CDR3 coding DNA: TGTGCCAGCAGTTACTCGACCGGGGGGACGAGCTACACCTTC. It specifies CASSYSTGGTSYTF.

CDR3 in amino acids: CASSQGPNPETQYF. DNA of the CDR3: TGCGCCAGCAGCCAAGGGCCCAATCCGGAGACCCAGTACTTC. The V call is TRBV4-1, the J call TRBJ2-5, with D uncertain. This CDR3 contains 14 residues. Germline V CDR1 and CDR2: MGHRA, YSYEKL. Trimming took off 1 base at V and 5 bases at J, with 11 bases between the two ends.

This clone was seen a handful of times. The V call is TRBV4-3, the J call TRBJ1-6; D remains unclear. V dropped 6 bases and J dropped 1 base, with 10 bases sitting between them. There are 15 residues in the CDR3. Looked up from germline, CDR1 is LGHNA and CDR2 is YSLEER. This CDR3 is CASSSARSYNSPLHF. The CDR3 DNA sequence: TGCGCCAGCAGTTCCGCCCGTTCCTATAATTCACCCCTCCACTTT.

The rearrangement uses TRBV18 and TRBJ1-5; D is ambiguous. The CDR3 is made up of 14 amino acids. The germline V gene encodes CDR1 KGHSH and CDR2 LQKENI. V was cut by 6 bases and J by 1 base, with 10 bases left in between. The CDR3 is CASSQTSSNQPQHF. CDR3 bases: TGTGCCAGCTCCCAGACATCGAGCAATCAGCCCCAGCATTTT.

A few counts support this clone. The J gene is TRBJ1-6, the V gene TRBV5-1, with TRBD1 identical over 8 bases. Germline V lookup: CDR1 SGHRS, CDR2 YFSETQ. Trimming removed 3 bases from V and 12 bases from J; junction bases left unmatched: 8. The CDR3 has 14 residues. For the CDR3, the DNA is TGCGCCAGCAGCTCCGGGACAGGCCTAAAACCCCTCCACTTT. Its protein is CASSSGTGLKPLHF.

In DNA, the CDR3 is TGCGCCAGCAGCTTGGAGGGCGGGGGGGTTTCCTACGAGCAGTACTTC. Its translation: CASSLEGGGVSYEQYF. The chain joins TRBV5-1 to TRBJ2-7; 9 bases are shared with TRBD2. Germline V CDR1 and CDR2: SGHRS, YFSETQ. This CDR3 contains 16 residues. After removal of 0 bases from V and 1 base from J, the junction contained 5 bases not matched to a gene.

The chain joins TRBV5-1 to TRBJ1-2; D gene ambiguous. This CDR3 region has 16 residues. The V end was cut by 0 bases, the J end by 2 bases, with 14 bases between. Per the germline V gene, CDR1 is SGHRS and CDR2 is YFSETQ. CDR3 loop: CASSLGVTEKNYGYTF. CDR3 nucleotides: TGCGCCAGCAGCTTGGGTGTTACCGAAAAGAACTATGGCTACACCTTC.

This clone was picked up one time. The chain employs TRBV5-6 and TRBJ1-4; D ambiguous. CDR1 is SGHDT, CDR2 YYEEEE, per germline. Deletions cut 5 bases from V and 0 bases from J, with 11 bases between. This CDR3 has 15 residues. The CDR3 protein is CASRAEGSTNEKLFF. Written as DNA, the CDR3 is TGTGCCAGCAGGGCTGAGGGCTCAACTAATGAAAAACTGTTTTTT.

This chain uses TRBV21-1 with TRBJ1-2. TRBV21-1 is deemed a pseudogene. CDR3 length: 15 residues. The CDR3 DNA follows: TGTGCCAGCAACCCGAGGAATTCCGACGGGTTAGGCTACACCTTC. This translates into CASNPRNSDGLGYTF.

The rearrangement joins TRBV19 to TRBJ2-1; 8 bases are a match to TRBD1. The J segment lost 8 bases and the V segment lost 7 bases, leaving 10 bases of the junction unmatched. Germline CDR1 and CDR2: LNHDA and SQIVND (reference sequence). This CDR3 is built from 14 residues. CDR3 nucleotides: TGTGCCAGTAACCCCGGACAGGGAGTCCATGAGCAGTTCTTC. It encodes CASNPGQGVHEQFF.

The chain carries TRBV10-3 and TRBJ1-3; D is undetermined. The CDR3 is 13 amino acids. Trimming cost V 10 bases and J 4 bases, with 14 bases left between them. Germline V lookup: CDR1 ENHRY, CDR2 SYGVKD. As DNA, the CDR3 is TGTGCCAGCGGCCCGTCGGAGGGAAACACCATATATTTT. This codes for CASGPSEGNTIYF.

The chain employs TRBV28 and TRBJ2-2, with D perhaps TRBD2 (7 bases). The CDR3 extends over 17 amino acids. The germline V gene encodes CDR1 MDHEN and CDR2 SYDVKM. V shed 3 bases and J shed 7 bases, with 21 bases lying between them. CDR3 in amino acids: CASSFPGAGGSDGELFF. For the CDR3, the DNA is TGTGCCAGCAGTTTCCCAGGGGCAGGCGGGAGTGACGGGGAGCTGTTTTTT.

The chain joins TRBV23-1 to TRBJ1-5; D not certain. TRBV23-1 belongs to the ORF category, with a function that is uncertain. The CDR3 totals 15 residues. V was pared by 3 bases and J by 0 bases, with 9 bases between. CDR3 sequence (DNA): TGCGCCAGCAGTCACCGACGGTATAGCAATCAGCCCCAGCATTTT. This codes for CASSHRRYSNQPQHF.

The rearrangement joins TRBV4-3 to TRBJ2-2, with no clear D. V lost 0 bases to trimming and J lost 5 bases, with 16 bases between them. Germline V lookup: CDR1 LGHNA, CDR2 YSLEER. This CDR3 is built from 17 residues. The CDR3 spells CASSQDLLLFGTGELFF. The CDR3 bases are TGCGCCAGCAGCCAAGATCTGTTGCTTTTTGGGACCGGGGAGCTGTTTTTT.

This chain links TRBV7-9 with TRBJ2-1, with unresolved D. The CDR3 extends over 17 amino acids. The germline V gene has CDR1 SEHNR and CDR2 FQNEAQ (reference sequence). V was pared by 1 base and J by 2 bases, with 15 bases between. As DNA, the CDR3 is TGTGCCAGCAGCTTAGGCCCCCCCTCGGTGGCCTACAATGAGCAGTTCTTC. Protein: CASSLGPPSVAYNEQFF.